This T cell receptor beta chain stems from a study of blood T cell repertoires in COVID-19. Sequencing used immunoSEQ multiplex PCR; TCRdb keeps in-frame clones, though not all of them. Of 270,000 or so clones listed, 75% to 90% are singletons. This CDR3 is 14 amino acids long. The germline CDR1 and CDR2 sequences are MNHEY and SVGAGI. V was pared by 6 bases and J by 3 bases, with 4 bases of the junction left unmatched. The receptor was derived from a woman in her 30s with acute COVID-19. V gene TRBV6-5 combines with J gene TRBJ1-3, with 8 bases identical to TRBD1. Sequenced input: PBMCs or T cells enriched from blood (not recorded which). The CDR3 region has the DNA TGTGCCAGCAGGGACAGGGATATTGGAAACACCATATATTTT. Its translation: CASRDRDIGNTIYF.